This T cell receptor beta chain is from a study of neurological immune-mediated disorders (dated by TCRdb to the late 2010s). About the investigation overall: Among the 35 or so multiple sclerosis patients, some 31 had relapsing-remitting MS and 3 had secondary progressive MS. Using UMI-based sequencing, the study compared peripheral blood TCR-beta repertoires from patients with HTLV-I-associated myelopathy (HAM/TSP), patients with multiple sclerosis, and healthy controls. The approximately 110 TCR-beta libraries included longitudinal samples, technical triplicates and paired sorted CD4+ and CD8+ T-cell subsets alongside PBMC samples. The cohort comprised about 68 subjects: 15 or so HAM/TSP patients, around 35 multiple sclerosis patients and 20 or so healthy controls.

This clonotype occurred a few times. Its target antigen remains unknown. The record has no base qualities; no much larger clone is one base away. For the unsorted PBMC libraries, 2 million PBMCs were stored in RNAlater at -80 degrees C until RNA extraction and were used to generate the libraries. The multiple sclerosis patients were enrolled in a US clinical protocol that evaluated disease progression with magnetic resonance imaging. Peripheral blood was subjected to Ficoll-Hypaque density gradient centrifugation to isolate PBMCs, which were then cryopreserved in liquid nitrogen. What the work shows at the level of the full study, not this receptor alone: The MS cluster was not associated with any clinical or MRI features, and the authors stated that larger cohorts are needed. TCR clonal expansion was highest in HAM/TSP patients and lowest in MS patients, with MS patients falling below even healthy controls. In phylogenetic analysis, the repertoires of 18 of 34 MS patients grouped into a cluster of related CDR3 sequences, which suggests a possible signature at the repertoire level. No identical CDR3 amino acid sequences were shared among expanded clones across subjects, suggesting private TCR-beta repertoires in all groups.

V is cut back by 4 bases and J by 5 bases, with 4 bases in the junction unmatched. Via the germline V gene, CDR1 is SGHRS and CDR2 YFSETQ. Including the terminal cysteine and phenylalanine, the CDR3 comprises 15 residues. The DNA shown is the 45-base CDR3, in frame from base 1. cDNA was synthesized by template-switch 5'RACE using a primer carrying a 10-nucleotide random unique molecular identifier by which each TCR transcript was tagged. Each sequencing run produced over 180 million TCR-beta sequences covering 15-18 subjects. The RNeasy kit was used for extraction of total RNA. TCR-beta VDJ regions were amplified with primers for the TCR constant region and the 5'RACE anchor, using the KAPA Real-time Library Amplification kit. Sample indexes and Illumina adaptors were added in a first PCR, and a second PCR then increased library yield. After Ampure bead purification, the roughly 650 bp TCR product was size-selected on a 2% E-gel SizeSelection system. Before pooling, library quality was checked on a Bioanalyzer, concentration was measured with Qubit, and libraries were quantified with the Kapa Library Quantification kit. An Illumina HiSeq 2500 sequenced the libraries paired-end 2 x 150 bp. To increase sequence diversity, about 25-31% phiX was spiked into each library pool. On the study's bioinformatics: The quality-filtered reads were processed with the UMI-based MiGEC pipeline, whose error correction step removed more than 75% of the raw TCR sequences. IMGT germline references were used for alignment of VDJ genes, and clonotypes were defined by a unique CDR3 amino acid sequence together with V-J genes. Clonal expansion, Shannon diversity and CDR3 relatedness (CalcPairwiseDistances, ClusterSamples) were evaluated with VDJtools, and phylogenetic trees were built with CLCbio workbench. Using coefficient-of-variation modelling across technical triplicates, the study counted a clone as expanded if it had at least 8 unique UMIs. TCRdb took the public reads, trimmed them with fastp at Q25, ran MiXCR for clone calling and kept in-frame beta chains. Rows are combined by CDR3 protein, so each entry shows the most common genes and DNA. The V and J calls reflect TCRdb's pipeline rather than the authors' work. Within this sample are 75,000 to 80,000 distinct CDR3 sequences, with 4.5% to 6.5% of them counted one time only. The top ten constitute less than 2.5% of the sample.

In this chain, TRBV5-1 is recombined with TRBJ2-1; TRBD2 aligns with 12 central bases. Sequencing used PBMCs. The sequence was obtained from a woman in her 30s with multiple sclerosis. The DNA sequence is given as TGCGCCAGCAGCGAAGGGACTAGCGGGCACAATGAGCAGTTCTTC. It codes for CASSEGTSGHNEQFF.